These 31 T cell receptor beta chains came from one sample sequenced in a study of PD-1 blockade in classical Hodgkin lymphoma. Clones were read by immunoSEQ multiplex PCR, and TCRdb kept only the in-frame ones, dropping some. The sample consists of tens of thousands of clones, 68% of them appearing once. Each patient experienced a relapse that followed autologous stem cell transplantation, and brentuximab vedotin exposure varied. The input for sequencing was peripheral blood mononuclear cells (PBMCs), taken at baseline. These receptors were collected from a human donor with classical Hodgkin lymphoma.

This clone has more than one count but fewer than ten. The chain recombines TRBV27 with TRBJ2-1; TRBD2 matches at 11 bases. V dropped 6 bases and J dropped 8; count of bases not matched to a gene: 24. The germline gives CDR1 MNHEY, CDR2 SMNVEV (reference sequence). The CDR3 contains 20 residues. The CDR3, as DNA: TGTGCCAGCAGCCTATTCCCACCTAGCGGGGGGCCTCCCCTGGCCGATGAGCAGTTCTTC. As protein: CASSLFPPSGGPPLADEQFF.

This chain links TRBV6-1 with TRBJ1-2; D is undetermined. V lost 2 bases to trimming and J lost 4 bases, with 5 bases between them. The germline V gene has CDR1 MNHNS and CDR2 SASEGT. The CDR3 sequence is 12 residues long. As DNA, the CDR3 is TGTGCCAGCAGTGAACAAGGCTATGGCTACACCTTC. The encoded protein is CASSEQGYGYTF.

In this sample, this clone turned up a few times. This rearrangement joins TRBV5-1 to TRBJ2-5; TRBD1 matches at 8 bases. The V gene end was trimmed by 3 bases and the J gene end by 5 bases; junction bases not matched to a gene: 3. The germline gives CDR1 SGHRS, CDR2 YFSETQ. The CDR3 spans 13 residues. CDR3 bases: TGCGCCAGCAGCTCAACAGGGGGGGAGACCCAGTACTTC. This gives the protein CASSSTGGETQYF.

The rearrangement joins TRBV7-3 to TRBJ1-1; 7 nucleotides align to TRBD1. The CDR3 length is 13 residues. V gave up 5 bases and J gave up 4 bases; unmatched junction bases: 4. Per the germline V gene, CDR1 is SGHTA and CDR2 is FQGTGA. The CDR3 loop reads CASSPGQITEAFF. CDR3 bases: TGTGCCAGCAGCCCGGGACAGATCACTGAAGCTTTCTTT.

The chain uses TRBV10-2 and TRBJ1-1; D is unclear. The length of the CDR3 is 13 residues. The V gene lost 4 bases and the J gene lost 5 bases, with 11 bases spanning the gap. Germline lookup yields CDR1 WSHSY and CDR2 SAAADI. CDR3 residues: CASSVAAWTEAFF. CDR3 coding DNA: TGCGCCAGCAGTGTTGCTGCATGGACTGAAGCTTTCTTT.

This clone has a handful of counts. This chain links TRBV7-9 with TRBJ1-2, with TRBD1 matching over 8 bases. The V gene end was trimmed by 4 bases and the J gene end by 3 bases; junction bases not matched to a gene: 7. The V gene's germline CDR1 is SEHNR and CDR2 FQNEAQ (reference sequence). The CDR3 covers 15 residues. The DNA for the CDR3 is TGTGCCAGCAGCTCCGGACAGGGCACCTACTATGGCTACACCTTC. Its translation is CASSSGQGTYYGYTF.

The chain couples TRBV6-6 to TRBJ1-5; D perhaps matches TRBD1 (6 bases). V was cut by 2 bases and J by 5 bases, with 13 bases left in between. CDR3 length: 15 residues. In germline, CDR1 is MNHNY, CDR2 SVGAGI (reference sequence). The CDR3 here is CASSYRRGGDQPQHF. CDR3 bases: TGTGCCAGCAGTTACCGCCGAGGGGGGGATCAGCCCCAGCATTTT.

The chain employs TRBV2 and TRBJ2-2; D call uncertain. Per the germline V gene, CDR1 is SNHLY and CDR2 is FYNNEI. The V end was cut by 7 bases, the J end by 4 bases, with 13 bases between. CDR3 length: 14 amino acids. CDR3 amino acids: CASNAAAITGELFF. The CDR3 nucleotides read TGTGCCAGCAATGCGGCGGCTATCACCGGGGAGCTGTTTTTT.

This rearrangement joins TRBV4-3 to TRBJ2-7; 12 nucleotides match TRBD2. Per germline, CDR1 LGHNA and CDR2 YSLEER. This CDR3 region has 18 residues. With 4 bases clipped from V and 1 base from J, the junction kept 11 bases outside the gene matches. The CDR3 reads CASSPPRLAGGQSYEQYF. The CDR3 nucleotides are TGCGCCAGCAGCCCCCCTCGGCTAGCGGGAGGGCAATCCTACGAGCAGTACTTC.

This clone was counted a few times. This chain links TRBV30 with TRBJ2-1, with TRBD2 identical over 14 bases. Losses at the gene ends were 4 bases for V and 5 bases for J; bases not matched to a gene: 13. The germline CDR1 and CDR2 sequences are GTSNPN and SVGIG (reference sequence). The CDR3 extends over 18 amino acids. CDR3 in amino acids: CAWTKGLAGVMRNNEQFF. The DNA of the CDR3 is TGTGCCTGGACCAAGGGACTAGCGGGAGTAATGAGGAACAATGAGCAGTTCTTC.

The chain recombines TRBV27 with TRBJ2-2; possibly TRBD1 for D (6 bases). The germline CDR1 and CDR2 sequences are MNHEY and SMNVEV (reference sequence). V was pared by 3 bases and J by 6 bases, with 14 bases between. The CDR3 covers 15 residues. The CDR3: CASSFMAGAPGELFF. The CDR3, as DNA: TGTGCCAGCAGTTTCATGGCAGGGGCCCCCGGGGAGCTGTTTTTT.

This clone was picked up a small number of times. The chain links TRBV18 to TRBJ2-7; 12 bases agree with TRBD2. CDR3 length: 16 residues. V gave up 5 bases and J gave up 7 bases; unmatched junction bases: 12. Germline V gives CDR1 KGHSH, CDR2 LQKENI. The CDR3 is CASSTTSGRQVWEQYF. The CDR3 coding sequence is TGTGCCAGCTCAACAACTAGCGGGAGGCAGGTGTGGGAGCAGTACTTC. The full variable domain, in which reference TRBV18 and TRBJ2-7 provide the parts outside the CDR3, is NAGVMQNPRHLVRRRGQEARLRCSPMKGHSHVYWYRQLPEEGLKFMVYLQKENIIDESGMPKERFSAEFPKEGPSILRIQQVVRGDSAAYFCASSTTSGRQVWEQYFGPGTRLTVT.

The chain joins TRBV10-3 to TRBJ1-4, with 9 bases fitting TRBD1. Trimming cost V 5 bases and J 0 bases; bases outside gene matches: 4. The CDR3 has 16 residues. The germline CDR1 and CDR2 sequences are ENHRY and SYGVKD. In DNA form, the CDR3 reads TGTGCCATCAGTCCCGGGACAGGGCCAACTAATGAAAAACTGTTTTTT. This translates into CAISPGTGPTNEKLFF.

The CDR3 bases are TGTGCCTGGAGTGTACAAGTCGGCTGGGAAGGCACCATATATTTT. Its translation: CAWSVQVGWEGTIYF. This chain joins TRBV30 and TRBJ1-3; D ambiguous. With 0 bases removed from V and 9 bases from J, the gap between germline ends came to 18 bases. The CDR3 is made up of 15 amino acids. Germline V CDR1 and CDR2: GTSNPN, SVGIG (reference sequence).

This clone qualifies as medium-sized. The chain uses TRBV19 and TRBJ2-7; 10 bases are a match to TRBD2. The CDR3 has 15 residues. Germline CDR1 and CDR2: LNHDA and SQIVND (reference sequence). Germline trimming cut 3 bases from V and 4 bases from J; bases unmatched to any gene: 6. CDR3 DNA: TGTGCCAGTAGTATTGCTAGCGGGAGTTTTTACGAGCAGTACTTC. Its translation is CASSIASGSFYEQYF.

This clone turned up a few times. The rearrangement joins TRBV28 to TRBJ2-3; no firm D call. Germline values: CDR1 MDHEN, CDR2 SYDVKM. The CDR3 has 13 residues. V was trimmed by 5 bases and J by 2 bases, leaving 8 bases between them. CDR3 coding DNA: TGTGCCAGCAGTCCAATAACCACAGATACGCAGTATTTT. This translates into CASSPITTDTQYF.

This clone was seen just once. The V gene is TRBV28, the J gene TRBJ1-1; 8 nucleotides agree with TRBD1. This CDR3 spans 14 amino acids. Germline V gene lookup returns CDR1 MDHEN and CDR2 SYDVKM. Losses at the gene ends were 2 bases for V and 5 bases for J; bases not matched to a gene: 4. The CDR3 DNA is TGTGCCAGCAGTTTACCGACAGGGGTTACTGAAGCTTTCTTT. It codes for CASSLPTGVTEAFF.

The rearrangement joins TRBV30 to TRBJ1-2; D is uncertain. V dropped 2 bases and J dropped 6 bases, with 13 bases sitting between them. Germline V gene lookup returns CDR1 GTSNPN and CDR2 SVGIG (reference sequence). The CDR3 is 13 amino acids. DNA for the CDR3: TGTGCCTGGAGTAACTCGGTCCTGGATGGCTACACCTTC. Translation gives CAWSNSVLDGYTF.

The gene calls are TRBV28 and TRBJ1-2, with a possible D match to TRBD1 (6 bases). Trimming pared 6 bases from V and 4 bases from J, leaving 18 bases between. The V gene's germline CDR1 is MDHEN and CDR2 SYDVKM. The CDR3 runs to 15 residues. The CDR3 region has the DNA TGTGCCAGCAGAGGACCAGGGGTTGAGGGCTATGGCTACACCTTC. Its translation is CASRGPGVEGYGYTF.

This chain uses TRBV10-3 with TRBJ2-7; 14 bases match TRBD2. J was trimmed by 3 bases and V by 6 bases; bases with no gene match: 7. CDR1 is ENHRY, CDR2 SYGVKD, per germline. There are 16 residues in the CDR3. CDR3 bases: TGTGCCATCAGCTCGGGACTAGCGGGAGTGGTCTACGAGCAGTACTTC. Its translation is CAISSGLAGVVYEQYF.

The rearrangement links TRBV30 to TRBJ2-4; no definite D call. The CDR3 is made up of 14 amino acids. Germline CDR1 is GTSNPN and CDR2 is SVGIG (reference sequence). V was clipped by 0 bases and J by 1 base, with 7 bases between them. CDR3 coding DNA: TGTGCCTGGAGTGTTGGCCGGGCCAAAAACATTCAGTACTTC. Translation gives CAWSVGRAKNIQYF.

This chain connects TRBV28 to TRBJ2-7; D is ambiguous. The CDR3 runs 15 residues. Germline V gene lookup returns CDR1 MDHEN and CDR2 SYDVKM. V was cut by 1 base and J by 2 bases, with 12 bases left in between. CDR3 in DNA: TGTGCCAGCAGTTTATTACGGTCGGCTCCCTACGAGCAGTACTTC. This sequence encodes CASSLLRSAPYEQYF.

The J gene is TRBJ2-6, the V gene TRBV19, with a possible D match to TRBD2 (7 bases). The CDR3 contains 14 residues. V shed 10 bases and J shed 4 bases, with 14 bases lying between them. CDR1 is LNHDA, CDR2 SQIVND, per germline (reference sequence). The CDR3 region has the DNA TGTGCCACCCGGGCGGGGGCCGGGGCCAACGTCCTGACTTTC. It yields the protein CATRAGAGANVLTF.

This rearrangement joins TRBV19 to TRBJ2-5, with D possibly TRBD2 on 6 matching bases. Looked up from germline, CDR1 is LNHDA and CDR2 is SQIVND (reference sequence). Trimming pared 7 bases from V and 7 bases from J, leaving 10 bases between. The CDR3 runs 11 residues. CDR3 DNA sequence: TGTGCCAGTACCTTCGGGGGGACCCAGTACTTC. It encodes CASTFGGTQYF.

This chain connects TRBV19 to TRBJ1-1, with D uncertain. The CDR3 sequence is 13 residues long. Trimming shortened V by 3 bases and J by 6 bases, and 11 bases separated the two germline ends. Germline values: CDR1 LNHDA, CDR2 SQIVND (reference sequence). CDR3 sequence reads: CASSIEPRAEAFF. CDR3 coding DNA: TGTGCCAGTAGTATCGAGCCGAGGGCTGAAGCTTTCTTT.

The chain carries TRBV5-6 and TRBJ2-2; the D is unclear. This CDR3 contains 15 residues. V gave up 1 base and J gave up 5 bases, with 12 bases separating them. CDR1 and CDR2 from the germline V gene are SGHDT and YYEEEE. CDR3 sequence reads: CASSLTALRTGELFF. The CDR3 nucleotides are TGTGCCAGCAGCTTGACTGCCCTCCGGACCGGGGAGCTGTTTTTT.

This clone was seen a few times. The chain recombines TRBV12-5 with TRBJ1-1, with D maybe TRBD1 (6 bases). This CDR3 spans 15 amino acids. Germline V gene lookup returns CDR1 LGHNT and CDR2 FRNRAP. V lost 5 bases to trimming and J lost 2 bases, with 15 bases between them. CDR3 protein: CASGLHRDINTEAFF. The CDR3, as DNA: TGTGCTAGTGGTCTCCACAGGGATATAAACACTGAAGCTTTCTTT.

The chain combines TRBV7-2 with TRBJ1-4, with D unresolved. Germline V gives CDR1 SGHTA, CDR2 FQGNSA. The CDR3 is made up of 15 amino acids. The germline V and J ends were trimmed by 0 bases and 0 bases, with 5 bases remaining between them. CDR3 nucleotides: TGTGCCAGCAGCTTAGCGACGGCAACTAATGAAAAACTGTTTTTT. Its protein is CASSLATATNEKLFF.

Only a few counts were recorded for this clone. The rearrangement links TRBV2 to TRBJ2-5; D possibly uses TRBD1 or TRBD2 (6 bases each). The germline V gene has CDR1 SNHLY and CDR2 FYNNEI. This CDR3 is built from 14 residues. The V and J ends lost 9 bases and 5 bases respectively, with 19 bases between them. This chain's CDR3 is CARTLFGGGETQYF. For the CDR3, the DNA is TGTGCCAGAACCCTTTTCGGGGGCGGGGAGACCCAGTACTTC.

CDR3 residues: CAWANFRQEEETQYF. In nucleotides, the CDR3 is TGTGCCTGGGCAAATTTTCGACAGGAGGAAGAGACCCAGTACTTC. The J gene is TRBJ2-5, the V gene TRBV30, with D perhaps matching TRBD1 (6 bases). CDR1 is GTSNPN, CDR2 SVGIG, per germline (reference sequence). Trimming pared 5 bases from V and 3 bases from J, leaving 19 bases between. The CDR3 runs to 15 residues.

The rearrangement joins TRBV28 to TRBJ1-2; TRBD1 might be the D (6 bases). V lost 3 bases, J lost 2 bases, and 16 bases lay in between. This CDR3 is 16 amino acids long. The V gene's germline CDR1 is MDHEN and CDR2 SYDVKM. This CDR3 is CASSLTRGNPNYGYTF. In DNA form, the CDR3 reads TGTGCCAGCAGTTTGACCAGGGGAAACCCAAACTATGGCTACACCTTC.